This T cell receptor beta chain was sequenced for a study of blood T cell repertoires in COVID-19. Sequenced by immunoSEQ multiplex PCR; TCRdb stores in-frame clones only, minus some. The sample carries approximately 210,000 clones, 65% to 90% recorded once. CDR1 is SGHTA and CDR2 is FQGNSA in the germline V gene. The J segment lost 0 bases and the V segment lost 0 bases, leaving 2 bases of the junction unmatched. CDR3 length: 15 residues. The V and J genes are TRBV7-2 and TRBJ2-7; 7 bases match TRBD1. Sequenced: PBMCs or T cells enriched from blood (not recorded which). The receptor comes from a woman in her forties or fifties with acute COVID-19. As DNA, the CDR3 is TGTGCCAGCAGCTTAGCGACAGGGAGCTCCTACGAGCAGTACTTC. Translation gives CASSLATGSSYEQYF.